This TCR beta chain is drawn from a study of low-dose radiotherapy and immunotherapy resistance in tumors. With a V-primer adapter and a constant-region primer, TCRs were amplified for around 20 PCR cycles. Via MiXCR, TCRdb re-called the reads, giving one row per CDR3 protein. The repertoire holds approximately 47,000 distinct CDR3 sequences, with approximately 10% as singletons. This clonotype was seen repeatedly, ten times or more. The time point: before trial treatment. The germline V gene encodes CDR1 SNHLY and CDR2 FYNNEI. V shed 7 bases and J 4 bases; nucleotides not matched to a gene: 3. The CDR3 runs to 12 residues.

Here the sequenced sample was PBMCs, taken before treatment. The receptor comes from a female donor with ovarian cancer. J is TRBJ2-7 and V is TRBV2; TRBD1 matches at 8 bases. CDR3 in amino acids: CASTRDRYEQYF. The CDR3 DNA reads TGTGCCAGCACCAGGGACAGGTACGAGCAGTACTTC.